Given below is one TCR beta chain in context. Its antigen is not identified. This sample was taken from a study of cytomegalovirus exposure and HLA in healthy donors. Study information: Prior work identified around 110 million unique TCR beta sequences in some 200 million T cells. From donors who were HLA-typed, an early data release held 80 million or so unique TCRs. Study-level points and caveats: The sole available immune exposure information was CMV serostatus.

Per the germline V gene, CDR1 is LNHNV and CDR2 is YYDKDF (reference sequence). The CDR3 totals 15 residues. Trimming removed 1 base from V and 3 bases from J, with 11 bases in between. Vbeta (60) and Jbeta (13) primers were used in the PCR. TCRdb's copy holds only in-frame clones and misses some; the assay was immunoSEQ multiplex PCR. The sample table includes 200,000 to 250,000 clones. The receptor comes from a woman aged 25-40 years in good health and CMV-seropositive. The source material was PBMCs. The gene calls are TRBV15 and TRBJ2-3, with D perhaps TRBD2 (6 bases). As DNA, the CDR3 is TGTGCCACCAGCAGAGGACTAGTGGGGACAGATACGCAGTATTTT. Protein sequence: CATSRGLVGTDTQYF.